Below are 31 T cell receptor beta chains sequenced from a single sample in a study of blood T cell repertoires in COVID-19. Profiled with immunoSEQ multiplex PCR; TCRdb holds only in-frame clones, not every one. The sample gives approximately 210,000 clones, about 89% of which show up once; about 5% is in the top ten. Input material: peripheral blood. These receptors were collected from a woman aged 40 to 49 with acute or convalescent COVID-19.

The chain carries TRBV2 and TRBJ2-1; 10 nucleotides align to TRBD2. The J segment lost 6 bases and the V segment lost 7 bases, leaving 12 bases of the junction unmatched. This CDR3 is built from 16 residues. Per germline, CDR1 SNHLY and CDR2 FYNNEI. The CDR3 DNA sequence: TGTGCCAGCAAACAAAGCGGGGGGGCCTCGGGCAATGAGCAGTTCTTC. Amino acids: CASKQSGGASGNEQFF.

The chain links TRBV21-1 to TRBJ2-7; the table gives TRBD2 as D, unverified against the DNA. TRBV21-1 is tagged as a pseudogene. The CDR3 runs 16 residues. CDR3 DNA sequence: TGTGCCAGCGGTGTAGAGCGGGGGGGCCCGGTTTACGAGCAGTACGTC. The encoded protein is CASGVERGGPVYEQYV.

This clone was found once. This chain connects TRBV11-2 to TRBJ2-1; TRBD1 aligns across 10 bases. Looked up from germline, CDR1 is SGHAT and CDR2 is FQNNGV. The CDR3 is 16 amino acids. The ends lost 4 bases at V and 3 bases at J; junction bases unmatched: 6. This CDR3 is CASSSPGTGVYNEQFF. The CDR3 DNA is TGTGCCAGCAGCTCTCCCGGGACAGGGGTCTACAATGAGCAGTTCTTC.

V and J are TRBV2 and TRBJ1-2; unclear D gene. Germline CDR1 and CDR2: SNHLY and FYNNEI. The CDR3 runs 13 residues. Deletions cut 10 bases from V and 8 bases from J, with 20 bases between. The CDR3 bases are TGTGCCATTCCCGTTGGCCAGGTCGAGGGCTACACCTTC. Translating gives CAIPVGQVEGYTF.

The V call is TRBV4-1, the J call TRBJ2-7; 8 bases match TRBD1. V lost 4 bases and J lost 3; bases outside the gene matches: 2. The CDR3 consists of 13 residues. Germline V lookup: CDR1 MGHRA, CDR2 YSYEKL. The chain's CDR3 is CASSRDRGYEQYV. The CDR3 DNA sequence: TGCGCCAGCAGCCGCGACAGGGGCTACGAGCAGTACGTC.

CDR3 amino acids: CASTRQKNTEAFF. The DNA for the CDR3 is TGTGCCAGCACCAGACAGAAGAACACTGAAGCTTTCTTT. The chain employs TRBV11-1 and TRBJ1-1, with D possibly matching TRBD1 (5 bases). There are 13 residues in the CDR3. The V gene lost 7 bases and the J gene lost 1 base, with 10 bases spanning the gap. CDR1 SGHAT and CDR2 FQDESV come from the germline V gene (reference sequence).

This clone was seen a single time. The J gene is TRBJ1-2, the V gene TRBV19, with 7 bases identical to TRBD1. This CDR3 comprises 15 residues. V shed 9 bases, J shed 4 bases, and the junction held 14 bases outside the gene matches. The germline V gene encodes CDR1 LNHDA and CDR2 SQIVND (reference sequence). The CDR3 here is CASEGQSPISYGYTF. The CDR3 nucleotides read TGTGCCAGCGAGGGACAGAGCCCTATCAGCTATGGCTACACCTTC.

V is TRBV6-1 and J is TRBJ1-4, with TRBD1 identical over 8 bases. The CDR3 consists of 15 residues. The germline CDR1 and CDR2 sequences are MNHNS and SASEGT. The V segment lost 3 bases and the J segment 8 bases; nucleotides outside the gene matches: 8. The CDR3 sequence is CASSEAMDRDEKLFF. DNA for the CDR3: TGTGCCAGCAGTGAGGCAATGGACAGGGACGAAAAACTGTTTTTT.

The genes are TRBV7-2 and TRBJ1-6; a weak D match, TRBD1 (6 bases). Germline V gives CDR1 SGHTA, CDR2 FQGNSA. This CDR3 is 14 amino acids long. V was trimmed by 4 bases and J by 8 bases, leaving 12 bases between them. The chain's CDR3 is CASSSRTDHSPLHF. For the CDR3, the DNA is TGTGCCAGCAGCTCACGGACAGATCATTCACCCCTCCACTTT. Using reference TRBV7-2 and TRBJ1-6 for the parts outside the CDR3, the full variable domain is GAGVSQSPSNKVTEKGKDVELRCDPISGHTALYWYRQSLGQGLEFLIYFQGNSAPDKSGLPSDRFSAERTGGSVSTLTIQRTQQEDSAVYLCASSSRTDHSPLHFGNGTRLTVT.

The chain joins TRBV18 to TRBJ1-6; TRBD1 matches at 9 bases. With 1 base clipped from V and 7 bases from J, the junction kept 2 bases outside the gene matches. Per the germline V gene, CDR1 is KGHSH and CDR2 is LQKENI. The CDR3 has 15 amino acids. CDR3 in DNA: TGTGCCAGCTCACCACAACAGGGGGCGAATTCACCCCTCCACTTT. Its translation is CASSPQQGANSPLHF.

The CDR3, as DNA: TGCGCCAGCAGCACCGGGACTAGCGGGGGCTCTTCCCATTCCTACAATGAGCAGTTCTTC. Translation gives CASSTGTSGGSSHSYNEQFF. This sequence joins TRBV5-1 and TRBJ2-1; 14 positions agree with TRBD2. CDR1 SGHRS and CDR2 YFSETQ come from the germline V gene. Trimming cost V 4 bases and J 1 base; bases outside gene matches: 13. There are 20 residues in the CDR3.

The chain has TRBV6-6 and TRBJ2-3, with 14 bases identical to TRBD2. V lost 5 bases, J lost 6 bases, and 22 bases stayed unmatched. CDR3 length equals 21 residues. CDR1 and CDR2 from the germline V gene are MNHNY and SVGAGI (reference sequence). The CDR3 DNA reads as TGTGCCAGCAGTCCTACCACAGGACTAGCGGGGGGCAGTCCAATGGGGGATACGCAGTATTTT. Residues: CASSPTTGLAGGSPMGDTQYF.

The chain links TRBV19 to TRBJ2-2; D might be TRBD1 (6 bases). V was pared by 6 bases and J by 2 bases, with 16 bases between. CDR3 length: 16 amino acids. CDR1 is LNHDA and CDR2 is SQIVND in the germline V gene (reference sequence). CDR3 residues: CASSPMGTLNTGELFF. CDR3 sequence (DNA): TGTGCCAGTAGCCCTATGGGGACACTCAACACCGGGGAGCTGTTTTTT.

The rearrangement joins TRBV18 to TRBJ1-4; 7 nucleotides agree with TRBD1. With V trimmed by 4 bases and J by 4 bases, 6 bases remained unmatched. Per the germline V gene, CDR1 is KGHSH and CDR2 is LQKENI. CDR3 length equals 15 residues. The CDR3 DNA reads TGTGCCAGCTCACTAACCCGGGACAGTAATGAAAAACTGTTTTTT. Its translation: CASSLTRDSNEKLFF. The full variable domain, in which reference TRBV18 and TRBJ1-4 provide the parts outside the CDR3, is NAGVMQNPRHLVRRRGQEARLRCSPMKGHSHVYWYRQLPEEGLKFMVYLQKENIIDESGMPKERFSAEFPKEGPSILRIQQVVRGDSAAYFCASSLTRDSNEKLFFGSGTQLSVL.

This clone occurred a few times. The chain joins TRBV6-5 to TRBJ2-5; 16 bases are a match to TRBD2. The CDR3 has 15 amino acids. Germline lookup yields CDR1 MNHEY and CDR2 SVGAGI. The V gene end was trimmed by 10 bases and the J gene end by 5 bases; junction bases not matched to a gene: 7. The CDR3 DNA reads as TGTGCCACCGAGGGGACTAGCGGGGGGGCTGAGACCCAGTACTTC. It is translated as CATEGTSGGAETQYF.

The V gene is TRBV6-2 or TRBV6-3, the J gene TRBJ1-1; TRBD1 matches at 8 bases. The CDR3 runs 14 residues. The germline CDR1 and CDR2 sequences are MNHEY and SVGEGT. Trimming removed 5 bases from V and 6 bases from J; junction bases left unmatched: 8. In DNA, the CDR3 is TGTGCCAGCAGTAGGGGACAGGCCTTCTCTGAAGCTTTCTTT. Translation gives CASSRGQAFSEAFF.

This CDR3 is CASSGGQFGYTF. CDR3 DNA: TGTGCCAGCAGTGGCGGACAGTTTGGCTACACCTTC. This sequence joins TRBV28 and TRBJ1-2, with D maybe TRBD1 (6 bases). This CDR3 has 12 residues. The germline V gene has CDR1 MDHEN and CDR2 SYDVKM. Trimming took 5 bases from V and 7 from J, leaving 11 bases between them.

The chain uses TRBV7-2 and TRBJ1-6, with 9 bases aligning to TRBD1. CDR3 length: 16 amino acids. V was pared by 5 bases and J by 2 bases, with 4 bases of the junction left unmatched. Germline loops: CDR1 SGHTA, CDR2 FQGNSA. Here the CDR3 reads CASSTRQGAYNSPLHF. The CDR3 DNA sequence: TGTGCCAGCAGCACCAGACAGGGGGCCTATAATTCACCCCTCCACTTT.

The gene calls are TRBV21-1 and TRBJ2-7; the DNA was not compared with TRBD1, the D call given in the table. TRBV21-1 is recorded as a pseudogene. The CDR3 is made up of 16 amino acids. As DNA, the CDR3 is TGTGCCAGCAGCGCCCGGGACAGGGGGCACGATTACGAGCAGTACGTC. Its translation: CASSARDRGHDYEQYV.

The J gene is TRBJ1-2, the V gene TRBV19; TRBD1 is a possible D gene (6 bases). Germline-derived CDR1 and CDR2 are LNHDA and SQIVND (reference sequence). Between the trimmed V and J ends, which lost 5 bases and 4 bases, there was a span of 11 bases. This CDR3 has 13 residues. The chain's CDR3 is CASSAWTVYGYTF. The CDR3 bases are TGTGCCAGTAGTGCCTGGACAGTCTATGGCTACACCTTC.

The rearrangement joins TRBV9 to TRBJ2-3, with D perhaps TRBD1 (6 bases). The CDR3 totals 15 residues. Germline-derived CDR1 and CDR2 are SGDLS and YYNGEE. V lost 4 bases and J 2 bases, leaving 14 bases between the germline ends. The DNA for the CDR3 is TGTGCCAGCAGCCTCGATGGACAGAACACAGATACGCAGTATTTT. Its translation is CASSLDGQNTDTQYF.

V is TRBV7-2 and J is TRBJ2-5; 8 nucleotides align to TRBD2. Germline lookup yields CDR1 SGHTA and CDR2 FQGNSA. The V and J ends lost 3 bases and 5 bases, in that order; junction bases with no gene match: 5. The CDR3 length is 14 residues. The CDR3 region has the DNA TGTGCCAGCAGCTTCGGGGGGGCTCGGGAGACCCAGTACTTC. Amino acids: CASSFGGARETQYF.

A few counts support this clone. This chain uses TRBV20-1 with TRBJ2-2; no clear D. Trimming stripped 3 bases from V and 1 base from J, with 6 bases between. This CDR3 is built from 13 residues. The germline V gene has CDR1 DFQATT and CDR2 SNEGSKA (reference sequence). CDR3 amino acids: CSASPRNTGELFF. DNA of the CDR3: TGCAGTGCTAGTCCCCGGAACACCGGGGAGCTGTTTTTT.

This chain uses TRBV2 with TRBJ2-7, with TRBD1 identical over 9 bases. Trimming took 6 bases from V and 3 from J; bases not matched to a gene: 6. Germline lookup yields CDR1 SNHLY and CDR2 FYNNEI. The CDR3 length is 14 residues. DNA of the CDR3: TGTGCCAGCAGACCGACAGGGGGAAGCTACGAGCAGTACGTC. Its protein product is CASRPTGGSYEQYV.

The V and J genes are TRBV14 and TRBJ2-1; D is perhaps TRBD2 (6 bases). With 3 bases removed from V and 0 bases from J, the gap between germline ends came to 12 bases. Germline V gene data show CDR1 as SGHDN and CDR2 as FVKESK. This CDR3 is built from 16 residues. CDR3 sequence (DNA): TGTGCCAGCAGCCAGGGACTTTCCGACTCCTACAATGAGCAGTTCTTC. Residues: CASSQGLSDSYNEQFF. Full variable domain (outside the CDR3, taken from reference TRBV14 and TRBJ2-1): EAGVTQFPSHSVIEKGQTVTLRCDPISGHDNLYWYRRVMGKEIKFLLHFVKESKQDESGMPNNRFLAERTGGTYSTLKVQPAELEDSGVYFCASSQGLSDSYNEQFFGPGTRLTVL.

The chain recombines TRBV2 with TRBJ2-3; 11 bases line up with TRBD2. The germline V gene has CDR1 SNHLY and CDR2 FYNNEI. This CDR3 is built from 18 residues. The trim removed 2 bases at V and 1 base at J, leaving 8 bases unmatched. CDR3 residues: CASSEYIAGGPGTDTQYF. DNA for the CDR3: TGTGCCAGCAGTGAATATATAGCGGGGGGGCCGGGCACAGATACGCAGTATTTT. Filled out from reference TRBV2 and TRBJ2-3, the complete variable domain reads EPEVTQTPSHQVTQMGQEVILRCVPISNHLYFYWYRQILGQKVEFLVSFYNNEISEKSEIFDDQFSVERPDGSNFTLKIRSTKLEDSAMYFCASSEYIAGGPGTDTQYFGPGTRLTVL.

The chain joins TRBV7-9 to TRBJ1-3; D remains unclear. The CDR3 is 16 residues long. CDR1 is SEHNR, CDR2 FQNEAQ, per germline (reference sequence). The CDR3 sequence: CALGTAGPLSGNTIYF. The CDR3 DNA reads TGTGCGCTTGGTACAGCGGGCCCGCTCTCTGGAAACACCATATATTTT.

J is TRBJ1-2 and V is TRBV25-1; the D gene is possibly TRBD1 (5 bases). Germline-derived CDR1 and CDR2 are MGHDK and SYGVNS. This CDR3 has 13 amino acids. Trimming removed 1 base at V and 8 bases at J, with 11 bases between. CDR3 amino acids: CASSESRKGGYTF. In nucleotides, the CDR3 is TGTGCCAGCAGTGAATCACGGAAGGGGGGCTACACCTTC.

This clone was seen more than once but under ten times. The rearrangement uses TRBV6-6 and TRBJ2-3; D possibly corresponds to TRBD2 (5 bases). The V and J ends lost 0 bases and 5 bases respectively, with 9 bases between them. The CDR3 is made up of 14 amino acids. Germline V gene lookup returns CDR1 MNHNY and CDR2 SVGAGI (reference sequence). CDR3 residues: CASSYSYREDTQYF. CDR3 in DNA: TGTGCCAGCAGTTACTCTTACCGGGAAGATACGCAGTATTTT.

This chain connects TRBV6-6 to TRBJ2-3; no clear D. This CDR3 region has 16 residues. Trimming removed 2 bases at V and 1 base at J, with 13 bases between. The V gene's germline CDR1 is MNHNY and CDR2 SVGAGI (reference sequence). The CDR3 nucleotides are TGTGCCAGCAGTTACACCCAACAGCCCCGCACAGATACGCAGTATTTT. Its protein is CASSYTQQPRTDTQYF.

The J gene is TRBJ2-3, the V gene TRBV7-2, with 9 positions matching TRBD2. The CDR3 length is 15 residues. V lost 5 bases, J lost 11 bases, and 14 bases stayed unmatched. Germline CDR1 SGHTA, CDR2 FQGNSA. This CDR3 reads CASSGEAGGRVRQYF. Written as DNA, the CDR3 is TGTGCCAGCAGCGGCGAAGCGGGGGGCCGGGTGAGGCAGTATTTT.